Following are 20 T cell receptor beta chains from one sample sequenced in a study of cytomegalovirus exposure and HLA in healthy donors. In the PCR, 60 Vbeta and 13 Jbeta primers were used. This table comes from immunoSEQ multiplex PCR, and its TCRdb copy is limited to in-frame clones, with some not included. Of some 150,000 clones listed, about two thirds are singletons. The specimen sequenced was PBMCs. These TCRs come from a woman between 40 and 55 years old in good health and CMV-seronegative.

The chain uses TRBV9 and TRBJ1-1; D gene ambiguous. The CDR3 is made up of 14 amino acids. Trimming cost V 2 bases and J 5 bases, with 13 bases left between them. Germline assignment: CDR1 SGDLS and CDR2 YYNGEE. Here the CDR3 reads CASSVLPGGTEAFF. CDR3 in DNA: TGTGCCAGCAGCGTTCTGCCGGGTGGAACTGAAGCTTTCTTT.

The chain is built from TRBV6-1 and TRBJ1-2, with a weak D call TRBD1 (5 bases). This CDR3 is 13 amino acids long. With 3 bases removed from V and 4 bases from J, the gap between germline ends came to 9 bases. Germline V gene lookup returns CDR1 MNHNS and CDR2 SASEGT. The CDR3 loop is CASSDRVGYGYTF. The CDR3 DNA follows: TGTGCCAGCAGTGACAGGGTGGGCTATGGCTACACCTTC.

The chain has TRBV27 and TRBJ2-2; TRBD2 agrees at 9 bases. Germline V lookup: CDR1 MNHEY, CDR2 SMNVEV (reference sequence). The trim removed 5 bases at V and 4 bases at J, leaving 8 bases unmatched. CDR3 length: 16 residues. CDR3 DNA: TGTGCCAGCAGTCACGGGACTAGCAGAGTCACCGGGGAGCTGTTTTTT. Residues: CASSHGTSRVTGELFF.

This chain connects TRBV7-3 to TRBJ2-3; 7 nucleotides match TRBD1. There are 13 residues in the CDR3. The trim removed 4 bases at V and 6 bases at J, leaving 4 bases unmatched. CDR1 is SGHTA, CDR2 FQGTGA, per germline. The CDR3 loop reads CASSYDREDTQYF. The CDR3 DNA follows: TGTGCCAGCAGCTATGACAGGGAGGATACGCAGTATTTT.

The table lists this clone with a count of one. The gene calls are TRBV4-2 and TRBJ1-3, with unresolved D. The CDR3 length is 13 residues. V was shortened by 0 bases and J by 4 bases, with 4 bases between the two germline ends. The germline CDR1 and CDR2 sequences are LGHNA and YNFKEQ. DNA of the CDR3: TGTGCCAGCAGCCAAGATCAAGGAAACACCATATATTTT. This gives the protein CASSQDQGNTIYF.

This sequence joins TRBV14 and TRBJ1-1; 7 bases fit TRBD1. Germline lookup yields CDR1 SGHDN and CDR2 FVKESK. There are 15 residues in the CDR3. Losses at the gene ends were 4 bases for V and 0 bases for J; bases not matched to a gene: 5. The CDR3 DNA reads as TGTGCCAGCAGCCTTCGACAGGGCTTGAACACTGAAGCTTTCTTT. Encoded protein: CASSLRQGLNTEAFF.

The chain carries TRBV5-1 and TRBJ2-7, with 9 bases that match TRBD1. Unmatched junction bases numbered 6, after V lost 4 bases and J lost 4 bases. The CDR3 has 14 amino acids. From germline, CDR1 is SGHRS and CDR2 YFSETQ. Here the CDR3 reads CASSRGQGPYEQYF. CDR3 nucleotides: TGCGCCAGCAGCCGGGGACAGGGACCGTACGAGCAGTACTTC.

The chain has TRBV4-2 and TRBJ1-5; D is unresolved. Germline assignment: CDR1 LGHNA and CDR2 YNFKEQ. The CDR3 runs to 13 residues. V was cut by 5 bases and J by 7 bases, with 12 bases left in between. As DNA, the CDR3 is TGTGCCAGCAGCTCTAGTGGCGTGCAGCCCCAGCATTTT. It translates to CASSSSGVQPQHF.

V is TRBV15 and J is TRBJ1-1; TRBD1 might be the D (6 bases). The germline V gene encodes CDR1 LNHNV and CDR2 YYDKDF (reference sequence). This CDR3 has 18 residues. The V end lost 0 bases, the J end lost 0 bases, and 17 bases lay between the germline ends. CDR3 sequence: CATSRDSVLTGMNTEAFF. CDR3 nucleotide sequence: TGTGCCACCAGCAGAGATAGCGTACTAACAGGGATGAACACTGAAGCTTTCTTT.

The chain employs TRBV5-4 and TRBJ2-7; D possibly corresponds to TRBD2 (5 bases). Looked up from germline, CDR1 is SGHNT and CDR2 is YYREEE (reference sequence). This CDR3 contains 13 residues. V lost 0 bases and J lost 6, with 10 bases in between. The CDR3: CASSLVGGLEQYF. CDR3 nucleotide sequence: TGTGCCAGCAGCTTGGTCGGAGGTCTCGAGCAGTACTTC.

The chain uses TRBV6-1 and TRBJ2-7, with D maybe TRBD2 (5 bases). CDR3 size: 15 residues. Trimming stripped 3 bases from V and 7 bases from J, with 19 bases between. Germline CDR1 is MNHNS and CDR2 is SASEGT. CDR3 coding DNA: TGTGCCAGCAGTGATGTGGGAACACGGGGTTTAGAGCAGTACTTC. Encoded protein: CASSDVGTRGLEQYF.

The chain couples TRBV6-1 to TRBJ1-1, with D unresolved. The CDR3 spans 14 residues. CDR1 is MNHNS, CDR2 SASEGT, per germline. With 7 bases removed from V and 2 bases from J, the gap between germline ends came to 14 bases. DNA of the CDR3: TGTGCCAGCATGGCGAACAGCCCTAACACTGAAGCTTTCTTT. The encoded protein is CASMANSPNTEAFF.

The CDR3 region is CASSLGGSGLAGETQYF. The CDR3 nucleotides are TGCGCCAGCAGCTTAGGGGGCTCGGGGCTTGCAGGAGAGACCCAGTACTTC. J is TRBJ2-5 and V is TRBV5-1, with TRBD1 identical over 7 bases. The CDR3 totals 17 residues. V was pared by 2 bases and J by 4 bases, with 14 bases of the junction left unmatched. The germline V gene has CDR1 SGHRS and CDR2 YFSETQ.

This chain links TRBV4-3 with TRBJ2-7; 11 nucleotides agree with TRBD2. The CDR3 spans 17 residues. Trimming cost V 1 base and J 4 bases; bases outside gene matches: 9. Germline V lookup: CDR1 LGHNA, CDR2 YSLEER. The CDR3 spells CASSQGLAGTARYEQYF. The CDR3 DNA is TGCGCCAGCAGCCAAGGACTAGCGGGGACAGCTCGGTACGAGCAGTACTTC.

The rearrangement links TRBV6-6 to TRBJ1-1; TRBD1 is a possible D gene (6 bases). Germline V lookup: CDR1 MNHNY, CDR2 SVGAGI (reference sequence). The CDR3 is 14 residues long. V lost 7 bases, J lost 4 bases, and 16 bases lay in between. This chain's CDR3 is CASTTTGSSTEAFF. The CDR3 nucleotides read TGTGCCAGCACCACAACAGGGAGTAGCACTGAAGCTTTCTTT.

The chain's CDR3 is CASSLFAEAFF. In DNA form, the CDR3 reads TGTGCCAGCAGCTTATTCGCTGAAGCTTTCTTT. The chain links TRBV7-9 to TRBJ1-1, with D hard to call. V was cut by 2 bases and J by 6 bases, with 4 bases left in between. Germline V gene sequence: CDR1 SEHNR, CDR2 FQNEAQ (reference sequence). The CDR3 is made up of 11 amino acids. Based on the CDR3 plus reference TRBV7-9 and TRBJ1-1, the full variable domain is DTGVSQNPRHKITKRGQNVTFRCDPISEHNRLYWYRQTLGQGPEFLTYFQNEAQLEKSRLLSDRFSAERPKGSFSTLEIQRTEQGDSAMYLCASSLFAEAFFGQGTRLTVV.

J is TRBJ2-3 and V is TRBV7-8, with D possibly matching TRBD1 (5 bases). The CDR3 spans 16 residues. V lost 0 bases and J 2 bases, leaving 12 bases between the germline ends. Germline CDR1 is SGHVS and CDR2 is FQNEAQ. The DNA for the CDR3 is TGTGCCAGCAGCTTAGCGATGACAGCCGTCACAGATACGCAGTATTTT. Translated, it gives CASSLAMTAVTDTQYF.

V and J are TRBV19 and TRBJ2-7, with 7 nucleotides matching TRBD1. The V and J ends lost 10 bases and 4 bases, in that order; junction bases with no gene match: 13. CDR3 length equals 14 residues. CDR1 and CDR2 from the germline V gene are LNHDA and SQIVND (reference sequence). The CDR3 is CATAEVGQEYEQYF. The DNA for the CDR3 is TGTGCCACCGCGGAGGTAGGACAGGAGTACGAGCAGTACTTC.

The chain has TRBV6-4 and TRBJ1-1; 9 nucleotides agree with TRBD1. CDR1 is MRHNA, CDR2 SNTAGT, per germline. V shed 6 bases and J 5 bases; nucleotides not matched to a gene: 10. The CDR3 length is 15 residues. CDR3 region: CASRAEQGALTEAFF. CDR3 in DNA: TGTGCCAGCAGAGCCGAACAGGGGGCTTTGACTGAAGCTTTCTTT.

The V call is TRBV29-1, the J call TRBJ2-7; possibly TRBD2 for D (5 bases). CDR1 and CDR2 (germline): SQVTM, ANQGSEA. Trimming took off 1 base at V and 5 bases at J, with 12 bases between the two ends. This CDR3 spans 13 amino acids. CDR3 in DNA: TGCAGCGTTGAAGGGGCAGAGGGCAACGAGCAGTACTTC. Translation: CSVEGAEGNEQYF.